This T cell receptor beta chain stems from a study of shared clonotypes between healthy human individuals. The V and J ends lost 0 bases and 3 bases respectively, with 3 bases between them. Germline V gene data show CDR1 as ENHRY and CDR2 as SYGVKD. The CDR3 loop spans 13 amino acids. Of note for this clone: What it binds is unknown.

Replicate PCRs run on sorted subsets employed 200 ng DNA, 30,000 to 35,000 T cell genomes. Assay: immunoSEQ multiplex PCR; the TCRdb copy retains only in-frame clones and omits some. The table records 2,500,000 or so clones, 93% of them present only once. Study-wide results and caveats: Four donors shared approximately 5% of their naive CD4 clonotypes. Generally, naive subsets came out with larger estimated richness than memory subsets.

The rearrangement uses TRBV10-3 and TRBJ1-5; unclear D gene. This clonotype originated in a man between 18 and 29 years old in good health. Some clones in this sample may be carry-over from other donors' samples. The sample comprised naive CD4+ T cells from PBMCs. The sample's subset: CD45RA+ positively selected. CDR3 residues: CAISESFNQPQHF. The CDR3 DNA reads TGTGCCATCAGTGAGTCATTCAATCAGCCCCAGCATTTT.